This record covers a single TCR beta chain. Its antigen is currently unknown. TCRdb's copy holds only in-frame clones and misses some; the assay was immunoSEQ multiplex PCR. The data contain more than 9,000 clones, 50% to 70% of them singletons. This sample was taken from a study of tumor-infiltrating lymphocytes in localized non-small cell lung cancer. About the study: Patients included smokers and never-smokers with various histologies, some sampled after neoadjuvant chemotherapy. From each patient, both tumor and uninvolved lung, non-adjacent to tumor, were sampled. Study results and caveats: Immunotypes IM1 and IM2 had similar TCR-derived T-cell fractions. Tumors had more T cell infiltration than uninvolved lung, per TCRbeta sequencing and CD3 counts.

Germline-derived CDR1 and CDR2 are LGHNA and YSLEER. V shed 1 base and J shed 0 bases, with 10 bases lying between them. The CDR3 loop spans 16 amino acids. The source material was lung tumor tissue. This TCR came from a human donor with non-small cell lung cancer. The genes are TRBV4-3 and TRBJ1-5; D ambiguous. The CDR3 region has the DNA TGCGCCAGCAGCCAAGGCGGCAGTCTTAGCAATCAGCCCCAGCATTTT. Translation gives CASSQGGSLSNQPQHF.